The 25 T cell receptor beta chains below all came from one sample that was sequenced in a study of T-cell memory formation after mild COVID-19. Using its own MiXCR run on the 5' RACE reads, TCRdb lists one record per CDR3 protein. The sample comprises under 550,000 distinct CDR3 sequences, roughly 18% of which are singletons, and 9% to 15% rests with the top ten. Sequencing was performed on PBMCs or a T cell subset sorted from them (not recorded which). The receptor source for this set is an adult woman who had mild COVID-19 (a few samples of this study predate the infection). Cell type and time point are not known.

This clonotype was seen repeatedly, ten times or more. The chain has TRBV5-6 and TRBJ2-5, with D possibly being TRBD1 (6 bases). CDR1 and CDR2 from the germline V gene are SGHDT and YYEEEE. The V and J ends lost 2 bases and 5 bases respectively, with 16 bases between them. This CDR3 has 15 amino acids. CDR3 region: CASSFKQGRLETQYF. The DNA of the CDR3 is TGTGCCAGCAGCTTTAAACAGGGACGGCTCGAGACCCAGTACTTC.

The rearrangement joins TRBV7-9 to TRBJ2-1, with D possibly matching TRBD2 (6 bases). V was trimmed by 5 bases and J by 0 bases, leaving 14 bases between them. The germline CDR1 and CDR2 sequences are SEHNR and FQNEAQ (reference sequence). The CDR3 covers 16 residues. The CDR3 is CASSRGWASSYNEQFF. The CDR3 DNA follows: TGTGCCAGCAGCCGGGGGTGGGCAAGCTCCTACAATGAGCAGTTCTTC.

CDR3 bases: TGTGCCTGGAGGGACAGGGGAGCAGATACGCAGTATTTT. Translated: CAWRDRGADTQYF. The chain employs TRBV30 and TRBJ2-3; 9 nucleotides agree with TRBD1. Trimming at V came to 3 bases and at J to 4 bases, leaving 2 bases not matched to a gene. The CDR3 spans 13 residues. Germline V lookup: CDR1 GTSNPN, CDR2 SVGIG (reference sequence).

V gene TRBV6-1 combines with J gene TRBJ2-7; possibly TRBD1 or TRBD2 for D (5 bases each). Trimming stripped 3 bases from V and 3 bases from J, with 18 bases between. This CDR3 has 16 residues. CDR1 is MNHNS, CDR2 SASEGT, per germline. The CDR3 DNA follows: TGTGCCAGCAGTGAGTGGGGTCGGGGACGAAACTACGAGCAGTACTTC. As protein: CASSEWGRGRNYEQYF.

The table lists this clonotype with a few counts. V gene TRBV4-1 combines with J gene TRBJ2-1, with 9 bases fitting TRBD2. This CDR3 comprises 15 residues. J was trimmed by 6 bases and V by 3 bases; bases with no gene match: 6. Germline V gene lookup returns CDR1 MGHRA and CDR2 YSYEKL. The DNA of the CDR3 is TGCGCCAGCAGCCACGGGCGGGGGGGCCCCAATGAGCAGTTCTTC. This codes for CASSHGRGGPNEQFF.

For this clonotype: The junction does not match germline at one end; this may be a read error. The V call is TRBV11-2, the J call TRBJ2-7; D not resolved. Germline lookup yields CDR1 SGHAT and CDR2 FQNNGV. This CDR3 is 12 amino acids long. The CDR3 here is CASSLEIGEQYF. In DNA form, the CDR3 reads TGTGCTAGCAGCTTGGAAATAGGCGAGCAGTACTTC. The entire variable domain, with the rest obtained from reference TRBV11-2 and TRBJ2-7, is as follows: EAGVAQSPRYKIIEKRQSVAFWCNPISGHATLYWYQQILGQGPKLLIQFQNNGVVDDSQLPKDRFSAERLKGVDSTLKIQPAKLEDSAVYLCASSLEIGEQYFGPGTRLTVT.

V and J are TRBV5-6 and TRBJ2-2, with a tentative D call TRBD2 (6 bases). Trimming pared 7 bases from V and 0 bases from J, leaving 16 bases between. The CDR3 length is 16 residues. Per the germline V gene, CDR1 is SGHDT and CDR2 is YYEEEE. The CDR3 here is CASFLHGTANTGELFF. The CDR3, as DNA: TGTGCCAGCTTCCTACACGGGACTGCGAACACCGGGGAGCTGTTTTTT.

The chain has TRBV5-1 and TRBJ1-1, with TRBD1 matching over 9 bases. Looked up from germline, CDR1 is SGHRS and CDR2 is YFSETQ. V gave up 3 bases and J gave up 0 bases; unmatched junction bases: 6. The CDR3 loop spans 16 amino acids. CDR3 nucleotide sequence: TGCGCCAGCAGCTCCCTGGGGACAGGGATGAACACTGAAGCTTTCTTT. Translated: CASSSLGTGMNTEAFF.

Only a few counts were recorded for this clonotype. CDR3 sequence (DNA): TGTGCCATCAGTGACGCGGAGAGCTCCTACAATGAGCAGTTCTTC. Its protein product is CAISDAESSYNEQFF. This chain joins TRBV10-3 and TRBJ2-1; D remains unclear. From germline, CDR1 is ENHRY and CDR2 SYGVKD. V gave up 3 bases and J gave up 0 bases, with 9 bases separating them. CDR3 length: 15 residues.

The J gene is TRBJ1-6, the V gene TRBV7-8, with TRBD1 matching 10 bases. Germline V gene lookup returns CDR1 SGHVS and CDR2 FQNEAQ. The length of the CDR3 is 14 residues. With V trimmed by 5 bases and J by 10 bases, 5 bases remained unmatched. This CDR3 reads CASSRGQGSSPLHF. CDR3 coding DNA: TGTGCCAGCAGCCGGGGACAGGGGAGCTCACCCCTCCACTTT.

The CDR3 protein is CAWAWAGAEQFF. The CDR3 nucleotides are TGTGCCTGGGCCTGGGCGGGGGCCGAGCAGTTCTTC. The chain employs TRBV30 and TRBJ2-1, with a weak D call TRBD2 (7 bases). The CDR3 extends over 12 amino acids. Trimming cost V 5 bases and J 10 bases, with 15 bases left between them. Looked up from germline, CDR1 is GTSNPN and CDR2 is SVGIG (reference sequence).

This CDR3 reads CASSLRLVANEQFF. The CDR3, as DNA: TGTGCCAGCAGCTTGAGACTAGTAGCCAATGAGCAGTTCTTC. The chain employs TRBV5-6 and TRBJ2-1, with D maybe TRBD2 (6 bases). The CDR3 sequence is 14 residues long. V gave up 1 base and J gave up 6 bases, with 11 bases separating them. Germline lookup yields CDR1 SGHDT and CDR2 YYEEEE.

The chain recombines TRBV12-3 or TRBV12-4 with TRBJ2-1; D possibly matches TRBD1 or TRBD2 (5 bases each). The germline V and J ends were trimmed by 5 bases and 1 base, with 18 bases remaining between them. This CDR3 has 17 residues. As DNA, the CDR3 is TGTGCCAGCAGTCCTCTCCTGGGGGTTAGGTCCTACAATGAGCAGTTCTTC. As protein: CASSPLLGVRSYNEQFF.

The gene calls are TRBV7-7 and TRBJ2-5, with 11 bases that match TRBD1. The CDR3 sequence is 16 residues long. After removal of 2 bases from V and 5 bases from J, the junction contained 7 bases not matched to a gene. From germline, CDR1 is SSHAT and CDR2 FNYEAQ (reference sequence). The CDR3 sequence is CASSLSGTGGPETQYF. CDR3 in DNA: TGTGCCAGCAGCTTATCCGGGACAGGGGGACCCGAGACCCAGTACTTC.

This clonotype was recorded a few times. The chain is built from TRBV5-1 and TRBJ1-2, with unresolved D. Germline CDR1 reads SGHRS; CDR2 reads YFSETQ. Trimming left V 4 bases short and J 4 bases short, with 11 bases between. The CDR3 runs 13 residues. DNA of the CDR3: TGCGCCAGCAGCCCGGGGTGGGGCTATGGCTACACCTTC. Translation gives CASSPGWGYGYTF.

A few counts support this clonotype. This chain connects TRBV5-1 to TRBJ2-7; 11 bases map to TRBD2. The germline gives CDR1 SGHRS, CDR2 YFSETQ. The CDR3 length is 16 residues. The junction had 6 bases not matched to a gene; V was cut back by 4 bases and J by 0 bases. The chain's CDR3 is CASSPGTSGISYEQYF. CDR3 nucleotides: TGCGCCAGCAGCCCCGGGACTAGCGGTATCTCCTACGAGCAGTACTTC.

The rearrangement links TRBV11-1 to TRBJ2-2; D gene uncertain. CDR1 is SGHAT, CDR2 FQDESV, per germline (reference sequence). CDR3 length: 15 amino acids. With 1 base removed from V and 2 bases from J, the gap between germline ends came to 8 bases. As DNA, the CDR3 is TGTGCCAGCAGCTTAGAAGAATTAAACACCGGGGAGCTGTTTTTT. The encoded protein is CASSLEELNTGELFF. Full variable domain (missing parts from reference TRBV11-1 and TRBJ2-2): EAEVAQSPRYKITEKSQAVAFWCDPISGHATLYWYRQILGQGPELLVQFQDESVVDDSQLPKDRFSAERLKGVDSTLKIQPAELGDSAMYLCASSLEELNTGELFFGEGSRLTVL.

This clonotype was observed a handful of times. V usage is TRBV7-8 and J usage is TRBJ2-5; 11 bases match TRBD2. Germline CDR1 reads SGHVS; CDR2 reads FQNEAQ. The CDR3 length is 16 residues. The J segment lost 5 bases and the V segment lost 5 bases, leaving 10 bases of the junction unmatched. CDR3 protein: CASSKELAGEYETQYF. CDR3 in DNA: TGTGCCAGCAGCAAAGAACTAGCGGGAGAATATGAGACCCAGTACTTC.

The chain is built from TRBV3-1 and TRBJ1-1, with 8 bases lining up with TRBD1. J was trimmed by 4 bases and V by 4 bases; bases with no gene match: 8. Germline CDR1 LGHDT, CDR2 YNNKEL (reference sequence). CDR3 size: 15 residues. CDR3 DNA: TGTGCCAGCAGCCCGCCGACAGGGGAGGGCACTGAAGCTTTCTTT. Protein: CASSPPTGEGTEAFF.

The chain employs TRBV7-3 and TRBJ1-1; no reliable D call. V lost 8 bases, J lost 4 bases, and 20 bases lay in between. The CDR3 is made up of 15 amino acids. Germline values: CDR1 SGHTA, CDR2 FQGTGA. CDR3 sequence (DNA): TGTGCCAGCGCTGACACCGGCGAAGTGGGCACTGAAGCTTTCTTT. Amino acids: CASADTGEVGTEAFF.

This clonotype was observed a few times. The chain uses TRBV5-5 and TRBJ2-1, with no clear D. Trimming left V 0 bases short and J 6 bases short, with 13 bases between. The CDR3 consists of 15 residues. Germline CDR1 SGHKS, CDR2 YYEKEE (reference sequence). In DNA, the CDR3 is TGTGCCAGCAGCTTGGTTGGCCTTTCGGTCAATGAGCAGTTCTTC. This translates into CASSLVGLSVNEQFF. Supplemented by reference TRBV5-5 and TRBJ2-1, the full variable domain reads DAGVTQSPTHLIKTRGQQVTLRCSPISGHKSVSWYQQVLGQGPQFIFQYYEKEERGRGNFPDRFSARQFPNYSSELNVNALLLGDSALYLCASSLVGLSVNEQFFGPGTRLTVL.

The chain recombines TRBV5-5 with TRBJ2-6; TRBD1 matches at 7 bases. V was clipped by 6 bases and J by 4 bases; unmatched bases: 4. The CDR3 sequence is 14 residues long. Germline V gene data show CDR1 as SGHKS and CDR2 as YYEKEE (reference sequence). CDR3 residues: CASKTGTGANVLTF. The CDR3, as DNA: TGTGCCAGCAAGACAGGGACGGGGGCCAACGTCCTGACTTTC.

This rearrangement joins TRBV18 to TRBJ2-1, with 8 bases matching TRBD2. CDR1 is KGHSH and CDR2 is LQKENI in the germline V gene. This CDR3 has 14 amino acids. V lost 3 bases, J lost 8 bases, and 6 bases stayed unmatched. The DNA for the CDR3 is TGTGCCAGCTCACCCGGGGGGGGGCTCGATGAGCAGTTCTTC. This codes for CASSPGGGLDEQFF. The full variable domain, completed using reference TRBV18 and TRBJ2-1, is NAGVMQNPRHLVRRRGQEARLRCSPMKGHSHVYWYRQLPEEGLKFMVYLQKENIIDESGMPKERFSAEFPKEGPSILRIQQVVRGDSAAYFCASSPGGGLDEQFFGPGTRLTVL.

The chain combines TRBV4-1 with TRBJ2-1; D is ambiguous. Germline loops: CDR1 MGHRA, CDR2 YSYEKL. The V end was cut by 6 bases, the J end by 4 bases, with 16 bases between. The CDR3 is 15 residues long. This chain's CDR3 is CASRSRGVGYNEQFF. DNA for the CDR3: TGCGCCAGCAGAAGCCGAGGTGTCGGGTACAATGAGCAGTTCTTC.

This chain joins TRBV4-3 and TRBJ2-1; D is ambiguous. The CDR3 sequence is 15 residues long. V gave up 1 base and J gave up 5 bases, with 12 bases separating them. From germline, CDR1 is LGHNA and CDR2 YSLEER. CDR3 bases: TGCGCCAGCAGCCAAGGGCGGAGTCGGCACAATGAGCAGTTCTTC. It is translated as CASSQGRSRHNEQFF.